This TCR beta chain was obtained from a study of T cells in Graves' hyperthyroidism and ophthalmopathy. RNA transcripts yielded amplified TCR beta CDR3 regions. With the HTBI primer set, the TCR CDR3 went through a first round of RT-PCR. MiXCR was run by TCRdb on the multiplex PCR reads, yielding one entry per CDR3 protein. The repertoire holds about 660,000 distinct CDR3 sequences, 45% seen once, with approximately 6.8% in the top ten. CDR3 length: 11 amino acids. V trimming: 7 bases; J trimming: 10 bases; junction bases outside the gene matches: 6. Germline V gene lookup returns CDR1 SQVTM and CDR2 ANQGSEA.

The J gene is TRBJ1-4, the V gene TRBV29-1; the match to TRBD1 covers 7 bases. Input material: peripheral blood or thyroid tissue (not recorded which). The TCR comes from an adult man with Graves' disease, either hyperthyroidism or ophthalmopathy (not recorded which). CDR3 sequence (DNA): TGCAGCGGACAGGGAAGTGGAAAACTGTTTTTT. Amino acids: CSGQGSGKLFF.